The 30 T cell receptor beta chains below were found in one sample sequenced in a study of CD8+ T cells in alopecia areata. The sample's treatment: oral pan-JAK inhibitor, 5-10 mg twice daily. Extraction of RNA preceded its reverse transcription into cDNA, which served as the sequencing template. Method: immunoSEQ multiplex PCR; TCRdb's copy keeps in-frame clones and lacks some. The table includes around 100,000 clones, around 86% detected once. The sample consisted of CD8+ T cells sorted from blood, taken between weeks 30 and 35, from a patient treated with tofacitinib. These receptors all stem from a human donor with alopecia areata.

The J gene is TRBJ2-1, the V gene TRBV30; 7 nucleotides align to TRBD2. J lost 4 bases, V lost 1 base, and 4 bases had no gene match. This CDR3 spans 14 amino acids. From germline, CDR1 is GTSNPN and CDR2 SVGIG (reference sequence). CDR3 DNA sequence: TGTGCCTGGAGTGGTAGCGGGCCATACAATGAGCAGTTCTTC. This translates into CAWSGSGPYNEQFF.

This clone was counted only a few times. The V gene is TRBV15, the J gene TRBJ2-1; D unresolved. Trimming shortened V by 3 bases and J by 1 base, and 4 bases separated the two germline ends. Germline V CDR1 and CDR2: LNHNV, YYDKDF (reference sequence). The CDR3 contains 13 residues. The CDR3 sequence: CATSRESYNEQFF. The DNA for the CDR3 is TGTGCCACCAGCAGGGAGTCCTACAATGAGCAGTTCTTC.

This chain connects TRBV6-5 to TRBJ2-3, with 7 bases identical to TRBD2. The CDR3 is 16 amino acids. Per germline, CDR1 MNHEY and CDR2 SVGAGI. With V trimmed by 2 bases and J by 3 bases, 8 bases remained unmatched. CDR3 sequence (DNA): TGTGCCAGCAGTTACGAGCCTAGCGGCATGACAGATACGCAGTATTTT. It encodes CASSYEPSGMTDTQYF.

This chain joins TRBV7-2 and TRBJ2-2, with no clear D. This CDR3 comprises 14 residues. V was pared by 1 base and J by 2 bases, with 5 bases between. Germline CDR1 is SGHTA and CDR2 is FQGNSA. The CDR3: CASSLDSNTGELFF. DNA for the CDR3: TGTGCCAGCAGCTTAGACAGTAACACCGGGGAGCTGTTTTTT.

This clone has a single count. This sequence joins TRBV10-1 and TRBJ1-6; a possible D gene is TRBD1 (5 bases). Trimming took off 7 bases at V and 0 bases at J, with 10 bases between the two ends. The CDR3 extends over 15 amino acids. CDR1 and CDR2 (germline): WNHNN, SYGVQD (reference sequence). CDR3 DNA sequence: TGCGCCAGCAAACCGGGGCTCTCCTATAATTCACCCCTCCACTTT. Translating it yields CASKPGLSYNSPLHF.

The V call is TRBV5-1, the J call TRBJ1-1; no clear D. Germline V CDR1 and CDR2: SGHRS, YFSETQ. V was shortened by 3 bases and J by 1 base, with 7 bases between the two germline ends. This CDR3 has 13 residues. The CDR3, as DNA: TGCGCCAGCAGCTCGTCGGGGAACACTGAAGCTTTCTTT. Translated, it gives CASSSSGNTEAFF.

This clone showed up just once. V is TRBV7-3 and J is TRBJ2-7; D gene uncertain. The CDR3 runs to 14 residues. Trimming cost V 1 base and J 4 bases, with 11 bases left between them. From germline, CDR1 is SGHTA and CDR2 FQGTGA. CDR3 protein: CASSLNGRGYEQYF. The CDR3 DNA follows: TGTGCCAGCAGCTTAAATGGCAGAGGTTACGAGCAGTACTTC.

The chain couples TRBV7-9 to TRBJ2-7; D may be TRBD1 (5 bases). The germline V and J ends were trimmed by 4 bases and 2 bases, with 9 bases remaining between them. The CDR3 has 13 amino acids. Germline V lookup: CDR1 SEHNR, CDR2 FQNEAQ (reference sequence). CDR3 residues: CASSSDTAYEQYF. CDR3 bases: TGTGCCAGCAGCTCGGACACAGCCTACGAGCAGTACTTC.

The chain employs TRBV29-1 and TRBJ2-5, with 10 bases matching TRBD1. The tail of the sequence fits TRBJ2-7 better, so the J call may be wrong. CDR1 SQVTM and CDR2 ANQGSEA come from the germline V gene. This CDR3 is 13 amino acids long. This CDR3 is CSVIDRGRYEQYF. The CDR3 DNA sequence: TGCAGCGTAATAGACAGGGGGCGTTACGAGCAGTACTTC.

This rearrangement joins TRBV4-1 to TRBJ2-5; maybe TRBD2 (6 bases). CDR1 and CDR2 from the germline V gene are MGHRA and YSYEKL. The CDR3 totals 22 residues. V lost 1 base, J lost 1 base, and 31 bases lay in between. CDR3: CASSQVGGSRTSTLVTQETQYF. CDR3 DNA: TGCGCCAGCAGCCAAGTCGGGGGTAGTAGGACAAGCACACTGGTGACCCAAGAGACCCAGTACTTC.

As concerns this clone: The junction does not match germline at one end; this may be a read error. The chain recombines TRBV27 with TRBJ2-7; 8 bases fit TRBD1. CDR3 length equals 14 residues. Germline V CDR1 and CDR2: MNHEY, SMNVEV (reference sequence). This chain's CDR3 is CASSFLDRAYGQYF. The DNA of the CDR3 is TGTGCCAGCAGTTTTCTGGACAGGGCCTACGGGCAGTACTTC.

This clone has a handful of counts. The sample contains more than one DNA sequence encoding this CDR3. The V call is TRBV27, the J call TRBJ1-1; D is perhaps TRBD1 (5 bases). Trimming cost V 3 bases and J 1 base, with 6 bases left between them. The V gene's germline CDR1 is MNHEY and CDR2 SMNVEV (reference sequence). The CDR3 spans 13 residues. CDR3 sequence reads: CASSFGGNTEAFF. CDR3 nucleotide sequence: TGTGCCAGCAGTTTCGGGGGGAACACTGAAGCTTTCTTT.

The chain is built from TRBV29-1 and TRBJ2-1, with a tentative D call TRBD1 (5 bases). This CDR3 has 15 residues. V lost 5 bases and J 8 bases, leaving 22 bases between the germline ends. From germline, CDR1 is SQVTM and CDR2 ANQGSEA. CDR3 nucleotides: TGCAGCGTTCAACCCCAGGGATCCCACCGGGATGAGCAGTTCTTC. Protein: CSVQPQGSHRDEQFF.

This clone was picked up one time. The rearrangement links TRBV7-9 to TRBJ2-2; D ambiguous. V was pared by 2 bases and J by 5 bases, with 18 bases between. Germline values: CDR1 SEHNR, CDR2 FQNEAQ (reference sequence). The CDR3 spans 17 residues. The CDR3 loop is CASSLSFRVVSTGELFF. The DNA for the CDR3 is TGTGCCAGCAGCTTAAGCTTCCGCGTCGTTTCTACCGGGGAGCTGTTTTTT.

This clone showed up just a few times. This chain connects TRBV7-9 to TRBJ2-7; 12 bases agree with TRBD2. Trimming took 4 bases from V and 5 from J; bases not matched to a gene: 12. The CDR3 consists of 17 residues. CDR1 is SEHNR, CDR2 FQNEAQ, per germline (reference sequence). The CDR3 reads CASSSPRRLAGAHEQYF. The CDR3 coding sequence is TGTGCCAGCAGCTCCCCCCGCCGACTAGCGGGAGCCCACGAGCAGTACTTC.

V and J are TRBV19 and TRBJ2-1, with D hard to call. The CDR3 length is 13 residues. Trimming cost V 5 bases and J 4 bases, with 9 bases left between them. Germline CDR1 LNHDA, CDR2 SQIVND (reference sequence). CDR3 sequence: CASSVGLYNEQFF. CDR3 in DNA: TGTGCCAGTAGTGTAGGGCTTTACAATGAGCAGTTCTTC.

The V gene is TRBV25-1, the J gene TRBJ2-2, with D tentatively TRBD2 (6 bases). This CDR3 comprises 12 residues. The ends were cut back, 8 bases at V and 6 bases at J, with 10 bases in the middle. CDR1 MGHDK and CDR2 SYGVNS come from the germline V gene. This chain's CDR3 is CASSGDSGELFF. DNA of the CDR3: TGTGCCAGCTCTGGGGACTCCGGGGAGCTGTTTTTT.

The sample holds a few counts of this clone. The chain employs TRBV23-1 and TRBJ2-7; possibly TRBD1 for D (5 bases). TRBV23-1 is noted as an ORF with a role that remains uncertain. Trimming shortened V by 6 bases and J by 3 bases, and 21 bases separated the two germline ends. The CDR3 spans 16 residues. CDR3 sequence: CASSLPRCSQVYEQYF. The CDR3 DNA is TGCGCCAGCAGCCTCCCCAGGTGTTCACAGGTCTACGAGCAGTACTTC.

The V gene is TRBV7-6, the J gene TRBJ2-7; D is uncertain. The CDR3 loop spans 13 amino acids. Trimming took 5 bases from V and 5 from J, leaving 13 bases between them. CDR1 is SGHVS, CDR2 FNYEAQ, per germline. The CDR3 coding sequence is TGTGCCAGCAGCCACATAGTTTCCCACGAGCAGTACTTC. Amino acids: CASSHIVSHEQYF.

The chain links TRBV4-1 to TRBJ2-1, with TRBD1 as a possible D gene (5 bases). Per germline, CDR1 MGHRA and CDR2 YSYEKL. This CDR3 has 13 amino acids. The V gene lost 0 bases and the J gene lost 5 bases, with 5 bases spanning the gap. The CDR3 coding sequence is TGCGCCAGCAGCCAAGAAGGGGACAATGAGCAGTTCTTC. Translation: CASSQEGDNEQFF.

The CDR3 DNA follows: TGTGCCAGCAAGGGACAGGGGAACTATGGCTACACCTTC. Translating it yields CASKGQGNYGYTF. The genes are TRBV2 and TRBJ1-2; 10 nucleotides agree with TRBD1. Per germline, CDR1 SNHLY and CDR2 FYNNEI. The CDR3 sequence is 13 residues long. The junction had 1 base not matched to a gene; V was cut back by 7 bases and J by 2 bases.

V gene TRBV23-1 combines with J gene TRBJ2-2; no firm D call. TRBV23-1 is labeled an ORF, and its function is uncertain. The CDR3 consists of 14 residues. V was shortened by 3 bases and J by 6 bases, with 11 bases between the two germline ends. Here the CDR3 DNA reads TGCGCCAGCAGTCACCCTAGGGCTCCCGGGGAGCTGTTTTTT. This gives the protein CASSHPRAPGELFF.

This chain joins TRBV10-3 and TRBJ2-7, with D unclear. There are 15 residues in the CDR3. Trimming took off 3 bases at V and 0 bases at J, with 12 bases between the two ends. Looked up from germline, CDR1 is ENHRY and CDR2 is SYGVKD. The CDR3, as DNA: TGTGCCATCAGTGAACCCTCCCACAGCTCCTACGAGCAGTACTTC. It codes for CAISEPSHSSYEQYF.

The gene calls are TRBV5-4 and TRBJ1-1, with TRBD1 as a possible D gene (5 bases). Trimming took off 6 bases at V and 5 bases at J, with 14 bases between the two ends. The V gene's germline CDR1 is SGHNT and CDR2 YYREEE (reference sequence). The CDR3 is 13 residues long. CDR3 in DNA: TGTGCCAGCAACCCCCCCGGACAAACTGAAGCTTTCTTT. This sequence encodes CASNPPGQTEAFF.

The CDR3, as DNA: TGTGCCAGCAGCTTAATCCGGGACACTGCCTACGAGCAGTACTTC. The encoded protein is CASSLIRDTAYEQYF. This rearrangement joins TRBV7-2 to TRBJ2-7, with TRBD1 as a possible D gene (6 bases). CDR1 is SGHTA, CDR2 FQGNSA, per germline. This CDR3 is 15 amino acids long. V lost 2 bases to trimming and J lost 2 bases, with 13 bases between them. Variable domain in full (rest from reference TRBV7-2 and TRBJ2-7): GAGVSQSPSNKVTEKGKDVELRCDPISGHTALYWYRQSLGQGLEFLIYFQGNSAPDKSGLPSDRFSAERTGGSVSTLTIQRTQQEDSAVYLCASSLIRDTAYEQYFGPGTRLTVT.

In its sample, this clone was seen once. The chain links TRBV5-4 to TRBJ1-2; 8 bases are a match to TRBD1. Germline loops: CDR1 SGHNT, CDR2 YYREEE (reference sequence). The CDR3 length is 13 residues. V shed 4 bases, J shed 5 bases, and the junction held 4 bases outside the gene matches. The CDR3 region is CASSAGQGYGYTF. The CDR3 coding sequence is TGTGCCAGCAGCGCAGGACAGGGATATGGCTACACCTTC.

The CDR3 coding sequence is TGTGCCAGCAGGGGAGAGGGGATCGAGAACACTGAAGCTTTCTTT. It yields the protein CASRGEGIENTEAFF. The genes are TRBV6-1 and TRBJ1-1, with D perhaps matching TRBD1 (5 bases). Germline V gene data show CDR1 as MNHNS and CDR2 as SASEGT. Trimming cost V 6 bases and J 1 base, with 15 bases left between them. The CDR3 runs 15 residues.

The J gene is TRBJ2-1, the V gene TRBV27; TRBD2 matches 9 bases. Trimming cost V 8 bases and J 6 bases; bases outside gene matches: 5. Germline CDR1 is MNHEY and CDR2 is SMNVEV (reference sequence). The CDR3 covers 13 residues. The CDR3 is CASGLARANEQFF. Here the CDR3 DNA reads TGTGCCAGCGGACTAGCGAGGGCCAATGAGCAGTTCTTC.

This clone occurred once. This rearrangement joins TRBV29-1 to TRBJ2-1, with TRBD2 matching over 7 bases. The CDR3 covers 15 residues. Germline V gene lookup returns CDR1 SQVTM and CDR2 ANQGSEA. V lost 6 bases to trimming and J lost 5 bases; unmatched junction nucleotides: 13. Written as DNA, the CDR3 is TGCAGCGTCCTCGGACTGGGCGGGAGCGACAATGAGCAGTTCTTC. Amino acid sequence: CSVLGLGGSDNEQFF.

This sequence joins TRBV6-5 and TRBJ1-5; D call uncertain. This CDR3 is 15 amino acids long. V was trimmed by 0 bases and J by 4 bases, leaving 10 bases between them. Germline CDR1 MNHEY, CDR2 SVGAGI. This CDR3 is CASSYSSSPNQPQHF. The CDR3 DNA reads as TGTGCCAGCAGTTACTCGAGTAGTCCAAATCAGCCCCAGCATTTT.